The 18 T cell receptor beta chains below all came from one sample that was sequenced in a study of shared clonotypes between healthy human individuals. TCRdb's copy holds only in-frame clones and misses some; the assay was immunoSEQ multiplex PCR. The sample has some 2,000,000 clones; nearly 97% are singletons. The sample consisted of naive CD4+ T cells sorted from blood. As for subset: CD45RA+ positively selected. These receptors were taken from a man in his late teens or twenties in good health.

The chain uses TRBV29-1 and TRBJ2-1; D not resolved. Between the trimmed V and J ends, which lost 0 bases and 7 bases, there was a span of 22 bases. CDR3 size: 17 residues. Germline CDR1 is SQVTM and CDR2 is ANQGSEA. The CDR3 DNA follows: TGCAGCGTTGAAGAAGCTGCCCTAGGACCCCTGGGGAATGAGCAGTTCTTC. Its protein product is CSVEEAALGPLGNEQFF.

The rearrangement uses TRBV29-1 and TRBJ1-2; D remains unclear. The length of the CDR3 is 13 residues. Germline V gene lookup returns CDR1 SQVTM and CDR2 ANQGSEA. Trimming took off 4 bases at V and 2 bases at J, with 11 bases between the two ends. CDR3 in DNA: TGCAGCGTTGGCGTAGGGCAAAACTATGGCTACACCTTC. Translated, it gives CSVGVGQNYGYTF. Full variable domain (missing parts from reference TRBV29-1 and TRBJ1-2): SAVISQKPSRDICQRGTSLTIQCQVDSQVTMMFWYRQQPGQSLTLIATANQGSEATYESGFVIDKFPISRPNLTFSTLTVSNMSPEDSSIYLCSVGVGQNYGYTFGSGTRLTVV.

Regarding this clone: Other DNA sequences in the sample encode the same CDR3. This CDR3 is CSGSTGSNYGYTF. CDR3 coding DNA: TGCAGCGGGTCGACAGGGAGCAACTATGGCTACACCTTC. The chain is built from TRBV29-1 and TRBJ1-2; 7 bases align to TRBD1. Germline trimming cut 7 bases from V and 2 bases from J; bases unmatched to any gene: 7. This CDR3 spans 13 amino acids. Germline V CDR1 and CDR2: SQVTM, ANQGSEA.

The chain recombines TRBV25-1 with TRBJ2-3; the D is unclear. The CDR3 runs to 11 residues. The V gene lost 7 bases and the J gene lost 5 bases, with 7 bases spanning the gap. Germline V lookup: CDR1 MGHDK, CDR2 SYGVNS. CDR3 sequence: CASTPGDTQYF. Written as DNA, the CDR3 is TGTGCCAGCACCCCGGGAGATACGCAGTATTTT.

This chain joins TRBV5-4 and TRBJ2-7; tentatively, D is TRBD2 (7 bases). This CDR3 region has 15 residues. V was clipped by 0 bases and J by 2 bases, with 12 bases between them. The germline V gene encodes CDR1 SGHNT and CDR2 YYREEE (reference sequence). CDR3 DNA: TGTGCCAGCAGCTTGGGGGCGGGGGCAACCTACGAGCAGTACTTC. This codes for CASSLGAGATYEQYF.

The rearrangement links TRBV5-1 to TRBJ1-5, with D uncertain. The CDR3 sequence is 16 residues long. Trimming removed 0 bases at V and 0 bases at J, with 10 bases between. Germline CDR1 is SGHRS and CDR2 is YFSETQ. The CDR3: CASSLVRFVSNQPQHF. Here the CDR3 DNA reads TGCGCCAGCAGCTTGGTCCGGTTTGTTAGCAATCAGCCCCAGCATTTT.

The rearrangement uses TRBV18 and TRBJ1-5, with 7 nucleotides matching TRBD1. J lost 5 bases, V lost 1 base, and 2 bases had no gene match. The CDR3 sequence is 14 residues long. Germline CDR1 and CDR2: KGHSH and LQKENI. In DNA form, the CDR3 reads TGTGCCAGCTCACCACAGGGGGCTCATCAGCCCCAGCATTTT. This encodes CASSPQGAHQPQHF.

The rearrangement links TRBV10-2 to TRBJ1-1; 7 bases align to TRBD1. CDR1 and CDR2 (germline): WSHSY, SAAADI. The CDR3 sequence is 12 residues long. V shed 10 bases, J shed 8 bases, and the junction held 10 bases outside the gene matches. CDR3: CATTEQGIEAFF. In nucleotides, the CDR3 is TGCGCCACCACCGAACAGGGGATCGAAGCTTTCTTT.

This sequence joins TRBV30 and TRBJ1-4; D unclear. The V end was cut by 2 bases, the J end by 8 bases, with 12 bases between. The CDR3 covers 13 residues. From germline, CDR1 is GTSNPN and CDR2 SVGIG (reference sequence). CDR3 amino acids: CAWSNPPREKLFF. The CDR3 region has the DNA TGTGCCTGGAGTAACCCTCCTAGGGAAAAACTGTTTTTT.

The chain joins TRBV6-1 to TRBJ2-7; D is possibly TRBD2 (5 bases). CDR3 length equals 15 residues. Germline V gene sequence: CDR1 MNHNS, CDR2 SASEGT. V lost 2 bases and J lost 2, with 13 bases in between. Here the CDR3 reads CASSEPGGFAYEQYF. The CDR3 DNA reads TGTGCCAGCAGTGAACCGGGCGGGTTTGCCTACGAGCAGTACTTC.

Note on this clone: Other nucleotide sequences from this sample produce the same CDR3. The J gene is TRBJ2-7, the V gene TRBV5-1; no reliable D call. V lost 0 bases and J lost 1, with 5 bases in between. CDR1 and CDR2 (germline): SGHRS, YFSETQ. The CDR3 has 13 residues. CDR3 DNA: TGCGCCAGCAGCTTGGAACAATCCTACGAGCAGTACTTC. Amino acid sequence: CASSLEQSYEQYF.

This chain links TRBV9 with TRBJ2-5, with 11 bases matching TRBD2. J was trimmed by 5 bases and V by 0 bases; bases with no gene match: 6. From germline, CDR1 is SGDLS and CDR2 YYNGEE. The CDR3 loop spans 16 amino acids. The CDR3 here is CASSVDSGGARETQYF. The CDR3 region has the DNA TGTGCCAGCAGCGTAGATAGCGGGGGGGCCAGGGAGACCCAGTACTTC.

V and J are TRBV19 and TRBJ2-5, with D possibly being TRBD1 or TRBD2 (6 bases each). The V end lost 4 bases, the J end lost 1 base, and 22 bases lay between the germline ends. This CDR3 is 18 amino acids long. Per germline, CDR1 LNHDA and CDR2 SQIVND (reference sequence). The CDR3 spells CASSTGRGGRGSQETQYF. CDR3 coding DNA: TGTGCCAGTAGTACCGGGAGAGGGGGACGGGGATCCCAAGAGACCCAGTACTTC. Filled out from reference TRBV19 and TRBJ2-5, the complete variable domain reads DGGITQSPKYLFRKEGQNVTLSCEQNLNHDAMYWYRQDPGQGLRLIYYSQIVNDFQKGDIAEGYSVSREKKESFPLTVTSAQKNPTAFYLCASSTGRGGRGSQETQYFGPGTRLLVL.

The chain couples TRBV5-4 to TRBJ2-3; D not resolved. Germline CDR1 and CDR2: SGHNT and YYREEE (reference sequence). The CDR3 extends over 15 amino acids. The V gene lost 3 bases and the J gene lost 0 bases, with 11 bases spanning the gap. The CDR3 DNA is TGTGCCAGCAGCTCCGTTGGAGCCAGCACAGATACGCAGTATTTT. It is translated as CASSSVGASTDTQYF. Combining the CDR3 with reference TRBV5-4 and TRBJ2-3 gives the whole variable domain ETGVTQSPTHLIKTRGQQVTLRCSSQSGHNTVSWYQQALGQGPQFIFQYYREEENGRGNFPPRFSGLQFPNYSSELNVNALELDDSALYLCASSSVGASTDTQYFGPGTRLTVL.

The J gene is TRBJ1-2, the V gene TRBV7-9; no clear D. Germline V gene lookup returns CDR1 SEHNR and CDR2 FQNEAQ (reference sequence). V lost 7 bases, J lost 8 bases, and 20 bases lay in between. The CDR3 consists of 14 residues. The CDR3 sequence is CASISDRPEGGYTF. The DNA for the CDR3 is TGTGCCAGCATCTCGGATAGACCGGAAGGAGGCTACACCTTC.

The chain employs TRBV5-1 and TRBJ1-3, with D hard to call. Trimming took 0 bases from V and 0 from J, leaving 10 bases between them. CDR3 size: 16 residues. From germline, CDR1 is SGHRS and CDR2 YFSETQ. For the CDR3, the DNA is TGCGCCAGCAGCTTGGACAGTATGAACTCTGGAAACACCATATATTTT. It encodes CASSLDSMNSGNTIYF. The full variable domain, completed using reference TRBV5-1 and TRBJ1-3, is KAGVTQTPRYLIKTRGQQVTLSCSPISGHRSVSWYQQTPGQGLQFLFEYFSETQRNKGNFPGRFSGRQFSNSRSEMNVSTLELGDSALYLCASSLDSMNSGNTIYFGEGSWLTVV.

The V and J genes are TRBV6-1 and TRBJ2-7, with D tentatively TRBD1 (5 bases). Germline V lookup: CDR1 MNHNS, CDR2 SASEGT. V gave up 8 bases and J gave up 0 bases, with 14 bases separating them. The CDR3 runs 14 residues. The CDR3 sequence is CASDRAGRSYEQYF. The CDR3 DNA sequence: TGTGCCAGCGATCGGGCAGGGCGCTCCTACGAGCAGTACTTC.

The CDR3 DNA follows: TGTGCCAGCAGCTTAGGGGACAGGGAATTTAGGAACGAGCAGTACTTC. It codes for CASSLGDREFRNEQYF. The V and J genes are TRBV7-2 and TRBJ2-7; TRBD1 matches 9 bases. The CDR3 is 16 amino acids. Germline CDR1 is SGHTA and CDR2 is FQGNSA. Trimming cost V 1 base and J 5 bases; bases outside gene matches: 9.